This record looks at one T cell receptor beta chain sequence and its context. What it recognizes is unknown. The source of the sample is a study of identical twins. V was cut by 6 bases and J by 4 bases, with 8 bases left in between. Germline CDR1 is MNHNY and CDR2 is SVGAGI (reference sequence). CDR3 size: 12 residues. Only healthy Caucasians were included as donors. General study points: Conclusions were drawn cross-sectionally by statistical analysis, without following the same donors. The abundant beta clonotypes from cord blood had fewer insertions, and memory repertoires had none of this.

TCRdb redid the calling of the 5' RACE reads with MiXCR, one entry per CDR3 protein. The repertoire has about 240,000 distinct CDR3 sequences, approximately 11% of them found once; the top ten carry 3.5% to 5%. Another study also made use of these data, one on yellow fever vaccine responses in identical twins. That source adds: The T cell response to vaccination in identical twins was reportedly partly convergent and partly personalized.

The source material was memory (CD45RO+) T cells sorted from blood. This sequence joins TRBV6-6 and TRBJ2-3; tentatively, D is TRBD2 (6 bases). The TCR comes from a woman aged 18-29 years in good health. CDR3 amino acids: CASRGGADTQYF. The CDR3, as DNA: TGTGCCAGCAGGGGGGGAGCAGATACGCAGTATTTT.